These T cell receptor beta chains were read from a single sample in a study of blood T cell repertoires in COVID-19. Assay: immunoSEQ multiplex PCR; the TCRdb copy retains only in-frame clones and omits some. This table has some 190,000 clones, roughly 80% appearing once. The sequencing sample was made of PBMCs or T cells enriched from blood (not recorded which). These TCRs come from a man in his fifties or sixties who had been exposed to COVID-19. Both conserved end residues are part of each CDR3. The D gene is left open where the match is weak. Where a row states a size, it is once, few, many or the class of an expanded clone; other rows omit it.

V,J,D,size,DNA,CDR3
TRBV9,TRBJ2-3,TRBD2,once,TGTGCCAGCAGCGTCGCTAGCGGGCCCTTTAGCACAGATACGCAGTATTTT,CASSVASGPFSTDTQYF
TRBV7-6,TRBJ2-7,TRBD1,-,TGTGCCAGCAGCTTAGCCCCCGCAGGGGGCGGTGTCTACGAGCAGTACTTC,CASSLAPAGGGVYEQYF
TRBV6-5,TRBJ2-1,-,-,TGTGCCAGCAGTTCTAGAGGTTTTGAGCAGTTCTTC,CASSSRGFEQFF
TRBV11-2,TRBJ2-3,TRBD2,few,TGTGCCAGCAGCTTAGACCTCGCCCTGGCGGGAGGGGAGGCAGATACGCAGTATTTT,CASSLDLALAGGEADTQYF
TRBV12-3/TRBV12-4,TRBJ2-7,TRBD1,-,TGTGCCAGCAGTTTAGGGACAGGGACCGAGCAGTACTTC,CASSLGTGTEQYF
TRBV28,TRBJ1-2,TRBD1,-,TGTGCCAGCACACCGGGAGGGGGCTACTATGGCTACACCTTC,CASTPGGGYYGYTF
TRBV14,TRBJ2-2,-,-,TGTGCCAGCAGCCCCCTGGGACATAACACCGGGGAGCTGTTTTTT,CASSPLGHNTGELFF
TRBV5-1,TRBJ2-7,TRBD2,-,TGCGCCAGCAGCACCCCGGGACTAAACTACGAGCAGTACTTC,CASSTPGLNYEQYF
TRBV7-9,TRBJ2-6,-,-,TGTGCCAGCAGCTTATCAAGGGGCAGGGCTGGGGCCAACGTCCTGACTTTC,CASSLSRGRAGANVLTF
TRBV4-1,TRBJ2-3,-,-,TGCGCCAGCAGCCACCCCACAGGGACAGATACGCAGTATTTT,CASSHPTGTDTQYF
TRBV29-1,TRBJ1-2,TRBD1,-,TGCAGCGTTCGAACAGGGGGCGCGTATGGCTACACCTTC,CSVRTGGAYGYTF
TRBV9,TRBJ1-1,TRBD1,-,TGTGCCAGCAGCCCAGGGGGCTTCTTGGGCACTGAAGCTTTCTTT,CASSPGGFLGTEAFF